Below, one T cell receptor (beta chain) is given with its context. The CDR3 consists of 16 residues. With 5 bases clipped from V and 8 bases from J, the junction kept 16 bases outside the gene matches. CDR1 and CDR2 (germline): SGHTA, FQGNSA. This entry belongs to a study of molecular identifiers for immune sequencing clone quantification. TCRdb reanalysed the PCR reads using MiXCR and keeps one entry per CDR3 protein. The sample has roughly 300,000 distinct CDR3 sequences, about a quarter seen once. This TCR was sampled from a human donor in good health. Some libraries in this study had Jurkat cell RNA spiked in. The sample was naive CD8+ T cells from blood, with Jurkat cell RNA spiked in. Regarding subset: FACS-sorted CD8+CD4-CCR7+CD45RA+ naive T cells. The chain couples TRBV7-2 to TRBJ2-3, with TRBD2 matching over 7 bases. CDR3 loop: CASSPRVGGSAGTQYF. The CDR3 DNA reads as TGTGCCAGCAGCCCACGTGTCGGCGGGAGCGCAGGTACGCAGTATTTT.